These T cell receptor beta chains were read from a single sample in a study of cytomegalovirus exposure and HLA in healthy donors. The assay was immunoSEQ multiplex PCR, and TCRdb's table has in-frame clones only and misses some. The sample lists fewer than 250,000 clones, around nine tenths occurring once. The sample consisted of PBMCs. The receptors were sampled from a woman aged 18-30 years in good health and CMV-seronegative. The CDR3 runs from the conserved cysteine through the conserved F or W. D genes are given only for firm matches. Size is omitted from some rows. Given values are once, few, many or a class for expanded clones.

>16|-|TRBJ2-2|-|TRBV2
CASSKDSASNTGELFF
TGTGCCAGCAGTAAGGACAGCGCTTCGAACACCGGGGAGCTGTTTTTT
>14|-|TRBJ1-3|-|TRBV14
CASSHSNSGNTIYF
TGTGCCAGCAGCCACTCTAACTCTGGAAACACCATATATTTT
>14|-|TRBJ1-1|TRBD1|TRBV7-9
CASSLGAGGTEAFF
TGTGCCAGCAGCTTAGGGGCAGGGGGCACTGAAGCTTTCTTT
>10|-|TRBJ1-1|TRBD1|TRBV30
CACYRGEAFF
TGTGCCTGCTACAGGGGGGAAGCTTTCTTT
>15|-|TRBJ2-7|-|TRBV21-1
CASSKTSGGYYEQYF
TGTGCCAGCAGCAAGACTAGCGGGGGGTACTACGAGCAGTACTTC
>14|once|TRBJ2-1|TRBD2|TRBV10-3
CAINGGGGNSEQFF
TGTGCCATCAATGGCGGGGGGGGGAACAGTGAGCAGTTCTTC
>14|-|TRBJ2-1|TRBD1|TRBV7-9
CASSLERGRDEQFF
TGTGCCAGCAGCTTAGAGAGGGGGCGGGATGAGCAGTTCTTC
>14|-|TRBJ2-3|-|TRBV11-1
CASSLGGNTDTQYF
TGTGCCAGCAGCTTAGGCGGGAACACAGATACGCAGTATTTT
>15|-|TRBJ1-5|-|TRBV2
CASSPGIYSNQPQHF
TGTGCCAGCAGTCCAGGGATTTATAGCAATCAGCCCCAGCATTTT
>14|-|TRBJ2-2|-|TRBV6-1
CASTTLGETGELFF
TGTGCCAGCACAACTCTAGGGGAAACCGGGGAGCTGTTTTTT
>18|-|TRBJ1-1|-|TRBV4-1
CASSPISVTRKGDTEAFF
TGCGCCAGCAGCCCCATATCCGTTACGAGAAAAGGGGACACTGAAGCTTTCTTT
>15|-|TRBJ2-7|TRBD1|TRBV27
CASSSQGARSYEQYF
TGTGCCAGCAGTTCACAGGGGGCTAGATCCTACGAGCAGTACTTC
>17|-|TRBJ2-6|-|TRBV4-1
CASSQEMTVSGANVLTF
TGCGCCAGCAGCCAGGAAATGACAGTCTCTGGGGCCAACGTCCTGACTTTC
>15|few|TRBJ2-7|-|TRBV6-5
CASSYSSGLVYEQYF
TGTGCCAGCAGTTACTCCTCAGGGCTAGTCTACGAGCAGTACTTC
>14|-|TRBJ2-1|-|TRBV7-2
CASSQSTGKDEQFF
TGTGCCAGCAGCCAATCCACAGGGAAAGATGAGCAGTTCTTC
>17|-|TRBJ2-7|TRBD1|TRBV25-1
CASSGWTGETRSYEQYF
TGTGCCAGCAGTGGGTGGACAGGGGAGACTCGTTCCTACGAGCAGTACTTC
>16|-|TRBJ1-2|-|TRBV4-1
CASSQPPRGGDYGYTF
TGCGCCAGCAGCCAACCACCCCGGGGGGGCGACTATGGCTACACCTTC
>15|-|TRBJ2-1|TRBD2|TRBV6-5
CASSYASGVYNEQFF
TGTGCCAGCAGTTACGCTAGCGGAGTCTACAATGAGCAGTTCTTC
>14|-|TRBJ2-7|-|TRBV5-5
CASSQTTGAYEQYF
TGTGCCAGCAGCCAAACGACAGGAGCCTACGAGCAGTACTTC
>18|-|TRBJ2-3|-|TRBV7-9
CASSFGPGGTASTDTQYF
TGTGCCAGCAGCTTTGGGCCCGGAGGGACGGCTAGCACAGATACGCAGTATTTT
>16|-|TRBJ2-7|-|TRBV2
CASSDFGGVRFHEQYF
TGTGCCAGCAGTGATTTCGGGGGAGTGAGGTTCCACGAGCAGTACTTC
>13|-|TRBJ2-1|-|TRBV12-5
CASGGGPYNEQFF
TGTGCTAGTGGGGGGGGACCCTACAATGAGCAGTTCTTC
>15|-|TRBJ1-4|TRBD1|TRBV9
CASSSTGGGIEKLFF
TGTGCCAGCAGCTCCACAGGGGGGGGAATTGAAAAACTGTTTTTT
>12|-|TRBJ1-4|TRBD1|TRBV18
CASSPDRGKLFF
TGTGCCAGCTCACCAGACAGGGGAAAACTGTTTTTT
>18|-|TRBJ2-2|-|TRBV19
CASSILTKWQGHTGELFF
TGTGCCAGTAGTATACTCACCAAATGGCAGGGTCACACCGGGGAGCTGTTTTTT
>13|few|TRBJ2-7|-|TRBV30
CAWSVGGQYEQYF
TGTGCCTGGAGTGTAGGAGGGCAGTACGAGCAGTACTTC
>17|few|TRBJ2-1|TRBD2|TRBV29-1
CSVEASGLAGTLGEQFF
TGCAGCGTTGAAGCGTCGGGACTAGCGGGGACCCTGGGTGAGCAGTTCTTC
>18|-|TRBJ2-1|TRBD2|TRBV11-3
CASSLDLGLAGPYNEQFF
TGTGCCAGCAGCTTAGATCTGGGGCTAGCGGGACCATACAATGAGCAGTTCTTC
>18|-|TRBJ2-4|-|TRBV5-5
CASSLAGKRDTAKNIQYF
TGTGCCAGCAGCTTGGCCGGAAAACGGGACACAGCCAAAAACATTCAGTACTTC
>13|-|TRBJ2-7|-|TRBV7-2
CASSFRQDYEQYF
TGTGCCAGCAGCTTTAGACAGGACTACGAGCAGTACTTC
>14|-|TRBJ1-2|-|TRBV29-1
CSVEESVSNYGYTF
TGCAGCGTTGAAGAATCCGTCTCGAACTATGGCTACACCTTC
>16|-|TRBJ2-5|TRBD2|TRBV5-1
CASSLMSGRAGETQYF
TGCGCCAGCAGCTTGATGTCCGGGAGGGCAGGGGAGACCCAGTACTTC
>16|-|TRBJ1-1|-|TRBV19
CASSMRAGRGFTEAFF
TGTGCCAGTAGTATGCGGGCGGGACGGGGTTTCACTGAAGCTTTCTTT
>17|-|TRBJ2-7|TRBD2|TRBV5-1
CASSLGARAGGGHEQYF
TGCGCCAGCAGCTTAGGGGCCAGGGCGGGGGGCGGTCACGAGCAGTACTTC
>14|-|TRBJ2-2|-|TRBV27
CASRPRQNTGELFF
TGTGCCAGCCGTCCGAGACAGAACACCGGGGAGCTGTTTTTT
>12|-|TRBJ2-7|-|TRBV29-1
CSAGAGFYEQYF
TGCAGCGCTGGGGCAGGTTTCTACGAGCAGTACTTC
>13|-|TRBJ1-2|-|TRBV29-1
CSVWGREDYGYTF
TGCAGCGTTTGGGGCAGGGAGGACTATGGCTACACCTTC
>14|-|TRBJ2-5|TRBD1|TRBV6-6
CASSYPGTGQTQYF
TGTGCCAGCAGTTACCCCGGGACAGGGCAAACCCAGTACTTC